One sample yielded the 6 T cell receptor beta chains listed below, sequenced in a study of lymphopenia after photon versus proton radiotherapy. Produced via immunoSEQ multiplex PCR; TCRdb's table is partial and in-frame only. The sample has approximately 35,000 clones; almost 90% are singletons. The sequences come from peripheral blood, collected from a patient treated with photon-based radiotherapy. All receptors derive from a woman between 45 and 60 years old with pancreatic cancer.

The J gene is TRBJ2-1, the V gene TRBV7-2; D is possibly TRBD2 (7 bases). Germline CDR1 and CDR2: SGHTA and FQGNSA. The V and J ends lost 7 bases and 5 bases respectively, with 18 bases between them. The CDR3 length is 15 residues. The CDR3 sequence is CASTQGRVGNNEQFF. In DNA form, the CDR3 reads TGTGCCAGCACCCAGGGGAGGGTGGGCAACAATGAGCAGTTCTTC.

The chain links TRBV4-3 to TRBJ2-5; 10 bases are a match to TRBD1. V dropped 0 bases and J dropped 6; count of bases not matched to a gene: 4. In germline, CDR1 is LGHNA, CDR2 YSLEER. The CDR3 length is 15 residues. The CDR3: CASSQDWDRGQTQYF. The CDR3 bases are TGCGCCAGCAGCCAAGATTGGGACAGGGGACAGACCCAGTACTTC.

The chain combines TRBV19 with TRBJ2-1, with TRBD2 matching over 13 bases. Losses at the gene ends were 4 bases for V and 6 bases for J; bases not matched to a gene: 3. In germline, CDR1 is LNHDA, CDR2 SQIVND (reference sequence). This CDR3 is 15 amino acids long. The CDR3 nucleotides are TGTGCCAGTAGTACGACTAGCGGGAGGATCAATGAGCAGTTCTTC. Amino acids: CASSTTSGRINEQFF.

The chain uses TRBV30 and TRBJ1-1; 7 bases line up with TRBD1. Germline values: CDR1 GTSNPN, CDR2 SVGIG (reference sequence). V shed 2 bases, J shed 3 bases, and the junction held 9 bases outside the gene matches. The CDR3 runs to 15 residues. This CDR3 is CAWSRLGGQDTEAFF. The CDR3 bases are TGTGCCTGGAGTAGATTAGGGGGCCAGGACACTGAAGCTTTCTTT.

The rearrangement uses TRBV7-2 and TRBJ2-1, with D perhaps TRBD1 or TRBD2 (5 bases each). This CDR3 comprises 15 residues. V lost 5 bases and J 8 bases, leaving 19 bases between the germline ends. Germline V gives CDR1 SGHTA, CDR2 FQGNSA. The CDR3 region is CASSLSGTPVDEQFF. CDR3 nucleotide sequence: TGTGCCAGCAGCCTCTCCGGGACCCCTGTGGATGAGCAGTTCTTC. The complete variable domain, with remaining parts taken from reference TRBV7-2 and TRBJ2-1, reads GAGVSQSPSNKVTEKGKDVELRCDPISGHTALYWYRQSLGQGLEFLIYFQGNSAPDKSGLPSDRFSAERTGGSVSTLTIQRTQQEDSAVYLCASSLSGTPVDEQFFGPGTRLTVL.

This clone was seen more than once but under ten times. This chain uses TRBV27 with TRBJ1-3; tentative D call: TRBD1 (5 bases). Looked up from germline, CDR1 is MNHEY and CDR2 is SMNVEV (reference sequence). The CDR3 is 15 residues long. Trimming removed 7 bases from V and 0 bases from J, with 13 bases in between. The CDR3 sequence: CASTRDASSGNTIYF. DNA for the CDR3: TGTGCCAGCACCCGGGACGCTAGCTCTGGAAACACCATATATTTT.